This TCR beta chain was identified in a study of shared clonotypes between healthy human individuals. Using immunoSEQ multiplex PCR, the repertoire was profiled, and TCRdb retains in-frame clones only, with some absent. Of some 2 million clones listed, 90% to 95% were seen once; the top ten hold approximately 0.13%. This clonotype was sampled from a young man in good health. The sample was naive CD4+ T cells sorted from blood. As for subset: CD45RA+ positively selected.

The CDR3 bases are TGTGCCAGCAGCCCCGGGGGGGCCGGAAATGAGCAGTTCTTC. This encodes CASSPGGAGNEQFF. The chain joins TRBV7-3 to TRBJ2-1, with 8 bases that match TRBD2. The CDR3 contains 14 residues. J was trimmed by 7 bases and V by 5 bases; bases with no gene match: 7. Per germline, CDR1 SGHTA and CDR2 FQGTGA.